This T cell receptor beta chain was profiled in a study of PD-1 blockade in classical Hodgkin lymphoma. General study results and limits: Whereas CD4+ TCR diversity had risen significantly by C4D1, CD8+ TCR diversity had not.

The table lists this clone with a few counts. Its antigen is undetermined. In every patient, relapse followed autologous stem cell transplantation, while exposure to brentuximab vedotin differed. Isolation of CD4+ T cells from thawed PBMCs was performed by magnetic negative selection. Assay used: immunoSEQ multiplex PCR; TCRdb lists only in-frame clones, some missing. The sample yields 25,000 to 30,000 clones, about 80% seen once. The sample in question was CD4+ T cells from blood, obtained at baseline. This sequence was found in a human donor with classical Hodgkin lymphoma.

CDR3 loop: CASSPGRANQPQHF. Written as DNA, the CDR3 is TGTGCCAGCAGTCCGGGACGGGCCAATCAGCCCCAGCATTTT. V gene TRBV7-9 combines with J gene TRBJ1-5; D is possibly TRBD1 (5 bases). The V end lost 6 bases, the J end lost 3 bases, and 12 bases lay between the germline ends. This CDR3 is 14 amino acids long. Germline CDR1 is SEHNR and CDR2 is FQNEAQ (reference sequence). The full variable domain, with the rest looked up from reference TRBV7-9 and TRBJ1-5, is DTGVSQNPRHKITKRGQNVTFRCDPISEHNRLYWYRQTLGQGPEFLTYFQNEAQLEKSRLLSDRFSAERPKGSFSTLEIQRTEQGDSAMYLCASSPGRANQPQHFGDGTRLSIL.